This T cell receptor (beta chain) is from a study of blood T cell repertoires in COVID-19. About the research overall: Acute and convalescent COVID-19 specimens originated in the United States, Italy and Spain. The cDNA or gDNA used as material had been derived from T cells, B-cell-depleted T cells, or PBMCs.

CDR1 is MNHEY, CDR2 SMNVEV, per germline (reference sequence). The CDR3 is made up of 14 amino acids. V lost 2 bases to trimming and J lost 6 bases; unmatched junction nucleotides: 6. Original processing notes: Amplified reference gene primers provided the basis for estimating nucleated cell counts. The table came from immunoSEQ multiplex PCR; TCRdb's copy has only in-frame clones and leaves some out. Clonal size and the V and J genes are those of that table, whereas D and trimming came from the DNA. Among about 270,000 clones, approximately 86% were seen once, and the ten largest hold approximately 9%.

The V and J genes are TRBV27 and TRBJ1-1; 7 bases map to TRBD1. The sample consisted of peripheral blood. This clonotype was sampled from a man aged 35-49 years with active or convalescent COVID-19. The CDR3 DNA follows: TGTGCCAGCAGTTTACAAGACAGGGCGGCTGAAGCTTTCTTT. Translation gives CASSLQDRAAEAFF.